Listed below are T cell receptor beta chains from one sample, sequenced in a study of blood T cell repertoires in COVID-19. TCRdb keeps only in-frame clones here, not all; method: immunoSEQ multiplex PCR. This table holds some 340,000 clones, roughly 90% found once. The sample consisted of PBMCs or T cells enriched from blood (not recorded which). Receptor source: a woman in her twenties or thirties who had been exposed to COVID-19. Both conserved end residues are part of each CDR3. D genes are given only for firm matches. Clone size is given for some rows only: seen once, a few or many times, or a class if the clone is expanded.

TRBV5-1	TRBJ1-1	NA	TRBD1	TGCGCCAGCTGTACCGGGACAGCGAACACTGAAGCTTTCTTT	CASCTGTANTEAFF
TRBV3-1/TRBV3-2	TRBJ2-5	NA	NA	TGTGCCAGCAGTCAGGGAGAGACCCAGTACTTC	CASSQGETQYF
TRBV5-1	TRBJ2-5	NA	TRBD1	TGCGCCAGCGGGACAGGGGCCGTTCAAGAGACCCAGTACTTC	CASGTGAVQETQYF
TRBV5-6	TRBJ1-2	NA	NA	TGTGCCAGCAGCTCCCGGGGAGGGCCTTCCCTCTCCTATGGCTACACCTTC	CASSSRGGPSLSYGYTF
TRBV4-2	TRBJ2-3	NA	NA	TGTGCCAGCAGCCACCCAAGAAGTGGAGGCACAGATACGCAGTATTTT	CASSHPRSGGTDTQYF
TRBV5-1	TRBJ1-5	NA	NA	TGCGCCAGCAGCTTGGAAGGGGTTCAGCCCCAGCATTTT	CASSLEGVQPQHF
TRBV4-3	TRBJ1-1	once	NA	TGCGCCAGCAGCCAAGATCTGTGGCGGTTGAACACTGAAGCTTTCTTT	CASSQDLWRLNTEAFF
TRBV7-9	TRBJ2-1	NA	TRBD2	TGTGCCAGCAGCTCCTCTCGGGGGGGGCTTAGTTGGTTTGAGCAGTTCTTC	CASSSSRGGLSWFEQFF
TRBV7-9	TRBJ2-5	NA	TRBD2	TGTGCCAGCAGACTAGCGGGGGGGCAGGAGACCCAGTACTTC	CASRLAGGQETQYF
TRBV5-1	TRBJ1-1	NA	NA	TGCGCCAGCAGCTTGACAGGGCGGCACCGGCCTGAAGCTTTCTTT	CASSLTGRHRPEAFF
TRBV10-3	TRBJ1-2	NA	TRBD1	TGTGCCATCAGTGACTACAAGGGGGCATATGGCTACACCTTC	CAISDYKGAYGYTF
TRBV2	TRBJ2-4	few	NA	TGTGCCAGCAGCGAGCGACCGGGGGTAGCCAAAAACATTCAGTACTTC	CASSERPGVAKNIQYF
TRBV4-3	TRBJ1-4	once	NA	TGCGCCAGCAGCCCTACTCGAGGGAAGTATGAAAAACTGTTTTTT	CASSPTRGKYEKLFF